The 5 T cell receptor beta chains reported below all come from one sample, sequenced in a study of CD4 T cells in relation to SARS-CoV-2 and coronaviruses. The unexposed donors gave CD4+ T cells in 2011-2018, prior to COVID-19. Isolation of CD4+ T cells took place after around 11 days in culture. The antigens for these receptors are not known. Clones were read by immunoSEQ multiplex PCR, and TCRdb kept only the in-frame ones, dropping some. The sample has 20,000 to 30,000 clones, roughly 73% seen once. Material: CD4+ T cells from PBMCs, cultured in vitro. These receptors originate from a human donor in good health.

This rearrangement joins TRBV2 to TRBJ2-3; D is ambiguous. CDR1 and CDR2 from the germline V gene are SNHLY and FYNNEI. Trimming removed 5 bases at V and 2 bases at J, with 8 bases between. This CDR3 is 13 amino acids long. The CDR3 loop reads CASSQETTDTQYF. CDR3 DNA sequence: TGTGCCAGCAGTCAGGAGACCACAGATACGCAGTATTTT. The full variable domain, completed using reference TRBV2 and TRBJ2-3, is EPEVTQTPSHQVTQMGQEVILRCVPISNHLYFYWYRQILGQKVEFLVSFYNNEISEKSEIFDDQFSVERPDGSNFTLKIRSTKLEDSAMYFCASSQETTDTQYFGPGTRLTVL.

The chain is built from TRBV7-2 and TRBJ2-1; 10 positions match TRBD2. CDR3 length equals 13 residues. V gave up 10 bases and J gave up 5 bases; unmatched junction bases: 5. Germline assignment: CDR1 SGHTA and CDR2 FQGNSA. This chain's CDR3 is CATRTSGDNEQFF. As DNA, the CDR3 is TGTGCCACCAGGACTAGCGGAGACAATGAGCAGTTCTTC.

This sequence joins TRBV6-6 and TRBJ2-2; D is ambiguous. Germline values: CDR1 MNHNY, CDR2 SVGAGI (reference sequence). CDR3 length: 14 amino acids. The V and J ends lost 6 bases and 1 base respectively, with 9 bases between them. CDR3 region: CASRSGGNTGELFF. CDR3 nucleotides: TGTGCCAGCAGGTCAGGTGGGAACACCGGGGAGCTGTTTTTT.

This sequence joins TRBV6-5 and TRBJ1-6, with a possible D match to TRBD1 (5 bases). Per germline, CDR1 MNHEY and CDR2 SVGAGI. The CDR3 consists of 11 residues. V lost 5 bases to trimming and J lost 12 bases, with 8 bases between them. The CDR3 here is CASSMTEPLHF. In DNA, the CDR3 is TGTGCCAGCAGTATGACAGAACCCCTCCACTTT.

The CDR3 spells CASSPRWGYEQYF. The CDR3 DNA follows: TGTGCCAGCAGCCCCAGGTGGGGGTACGAGCAGTACTTC. The chain recombines TRBV9 with TRBJ2-7; D tentatively reads TRBD1 or TRBD2 (5 bases each). Between the trimmed V and J ends, which lost 4 bases and 4 bases, there was a span of 12 bases. CDR1 SGDLS and CDR2 YYNGEE come from the germline V gene. This CDR3 spans 13 amino acids.